The clone carrying this T cell receptor beta chain was seen only a few times. Antigen unknown. The sample originates from a study of human T cells and chemical hapten exposure. Study-level information: Patches with 0.01% DPC went on the upper back, and the tests were read at 6 days. Patients were mainly female, each with alopecia areata, totalis or universalis. The study, taken as a whole, reports: Healthy individuals' immune responses may differ from those of donors, who had alopecia.

V was clipped by 7 bases and J by 0 bases; unmatched bases: 8. The CDR3 has 15 residues. Germline CDR1 is SQVTM and CDR2 is ANQGSEA. Noted time point: patch test 1, 2 weeks after DPC sensitization. Treatment described: therapeutic diphenylcyclopropenone sensitization with weekly scalp DPC. TCRdb analysed the RACE reads with MiXCR anew, one entry per CDR3 protein. The repertoire includes under 450,000 distinct CDR3 sequences, 4.8% of them detected once, and approximately 2.5% sits in the top ten. This sequence was found in a woman aged 45-59 years with alopecia areata. Some clones in this sample may be carry-over from other donors' samples. The V call is TRBV29-1, the J call TRBJ2-1; TRBD1 agrees at 8 bases. Source: whole blood, taken in connection with sensitization to the hapten diphenylcyclopropenone (DPC). CDR3 coding DNA: TGCAGCGCAGTGACAGGGGATAGCTCCTACAATGAGCAGTTCTTC. It is translated as CSAVTGDSSYNEQFF.